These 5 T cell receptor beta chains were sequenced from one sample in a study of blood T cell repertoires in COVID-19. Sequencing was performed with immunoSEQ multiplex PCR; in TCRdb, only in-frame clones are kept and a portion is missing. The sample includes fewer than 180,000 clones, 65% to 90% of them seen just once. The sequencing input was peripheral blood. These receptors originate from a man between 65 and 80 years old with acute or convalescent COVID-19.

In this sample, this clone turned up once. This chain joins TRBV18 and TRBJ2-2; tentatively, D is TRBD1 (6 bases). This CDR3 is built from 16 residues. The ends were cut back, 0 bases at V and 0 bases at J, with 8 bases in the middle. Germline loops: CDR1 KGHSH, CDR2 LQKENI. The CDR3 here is CASSPPDRTNTGELFF. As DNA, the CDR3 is TGTGCCAGCTCACCACCTGACAGGACGAACACCGGGGAGCTGTTTTTT.

The CDR3 protein is CASSPSHFSGNTIYF. The CDR3 DNA reads as TGTGCCAGCAGCCCTAGTCACTTCTCTGGAAACACCATATATTTT. The V call is TRBV11-2, the J call TRBJ1-3; D gene ambiguous. The CDR3 covers 15 residues. CDR1 SGHAT and CDR2 FQNNGV come from the germline V gene. Trimming pared 5 bases from V and 0 bases from J, leaving 11 bases between.

The CDR3 is CASSYSGGGYEQYF. In nucleotides, the CDR3 is TGTGCCAGCAGTTACTCAGGCGGGGGCTACGAGCAGTACTTC. The chain is built from TRBV6-2 or TRBV6-3 and TRBJ2-7; 7 bases align to TRBD2. Germline loops: CDR1 MNHEY, CDR2 SVGEGT. Germline trimming cut 0 bases from V and 3 bases from J; bases unmatched to any gene: 2. This CDR3 is built from 14 residues.

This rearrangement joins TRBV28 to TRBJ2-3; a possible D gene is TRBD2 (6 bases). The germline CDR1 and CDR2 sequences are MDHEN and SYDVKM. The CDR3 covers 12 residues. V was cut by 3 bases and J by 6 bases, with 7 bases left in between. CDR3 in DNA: TGTGCCAGCAGTTTCGGGGGTGATACGCAGTATTTT. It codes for CASSFGGDTQYF. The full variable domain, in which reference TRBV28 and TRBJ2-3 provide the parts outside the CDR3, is DVKVTQSSRYLVKRTGEKVFLECVQDMDHENMFWYRQDPGLGLRLIYFSYDVKMKEKGDIPEGYSVSREKKERFSLILESASTNQTSMYLCASSFGGDTQYFGPGTRLTVL.

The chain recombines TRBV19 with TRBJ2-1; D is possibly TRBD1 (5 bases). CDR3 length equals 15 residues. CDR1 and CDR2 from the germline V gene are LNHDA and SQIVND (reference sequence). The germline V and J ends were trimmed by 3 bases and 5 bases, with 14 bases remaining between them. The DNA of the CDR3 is TGTGCCAGTAGTATCGGGCAGGGCCCCCACAATGAGCAGTTCTTC. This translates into CASSIGQGPHNEQFF.